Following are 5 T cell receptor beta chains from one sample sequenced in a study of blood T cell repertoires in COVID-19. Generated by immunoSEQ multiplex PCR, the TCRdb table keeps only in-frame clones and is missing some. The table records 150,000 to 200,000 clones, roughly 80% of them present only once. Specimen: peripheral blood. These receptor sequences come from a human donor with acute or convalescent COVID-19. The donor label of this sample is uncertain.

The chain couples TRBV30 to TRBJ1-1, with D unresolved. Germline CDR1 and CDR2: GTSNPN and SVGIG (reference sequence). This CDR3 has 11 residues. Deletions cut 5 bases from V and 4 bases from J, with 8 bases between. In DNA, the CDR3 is TGTGCCTGGTCCCGGGGCACTGAAGCTTTCTTT. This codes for CAWSRGTEAFF.

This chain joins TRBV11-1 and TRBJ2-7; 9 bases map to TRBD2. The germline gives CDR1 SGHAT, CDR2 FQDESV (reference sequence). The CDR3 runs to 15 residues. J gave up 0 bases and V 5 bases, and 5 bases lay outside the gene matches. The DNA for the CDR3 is TGTGCCAGCAGCCTTCTAGCGGGGTTCTCCTACGAGCAGTACTTC. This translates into CASSLLAGFSYEQYF.

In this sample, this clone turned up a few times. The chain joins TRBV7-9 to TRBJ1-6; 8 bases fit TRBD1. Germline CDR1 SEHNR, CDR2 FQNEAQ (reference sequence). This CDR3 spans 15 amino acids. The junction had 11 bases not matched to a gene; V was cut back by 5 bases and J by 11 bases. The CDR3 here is CASSPGQGSWPPLHF. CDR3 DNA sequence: TGTGCCAGCAGCCCCGGACAGGGATCATGGCCACCCCTCCACTTT.

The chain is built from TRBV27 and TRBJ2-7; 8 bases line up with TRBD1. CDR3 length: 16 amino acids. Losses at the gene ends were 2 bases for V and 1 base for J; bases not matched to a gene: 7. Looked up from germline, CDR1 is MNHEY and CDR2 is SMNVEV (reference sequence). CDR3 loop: CASSLRGRGPSYEQYF. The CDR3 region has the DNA TGTGCCAGCAGTTTACGGGGCAGGGGGCCTTCCTACGAGCAGTACTTC.

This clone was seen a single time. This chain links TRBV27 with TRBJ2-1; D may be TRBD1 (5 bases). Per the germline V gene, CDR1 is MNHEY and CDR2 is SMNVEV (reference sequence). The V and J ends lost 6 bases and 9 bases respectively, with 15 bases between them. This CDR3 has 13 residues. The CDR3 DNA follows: TGTGCCAGCAGCGCTACGACAGTCGGTGAGCAGTTCTTC. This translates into CASSATTVGEQFF.